This note documents a single T cell receptor beta chain sequence. This CDR3 has 14 residues. Germline V CDR1 and CDR2: SNHLY, FYNNEI. V was clipped by 8 bases and J by 5 bases; unmatched bases: 7. This specimen comes from a study of blood T cell repertoires in COVID-19. Background on the study: Acute and convalescent COVID-19 samples came from the United States, Italy and Spain. From T cells, B-cell-depleted T cells, or PBMCs came the material, which was cDNA or gDNA.

Per the original methods: By means of reference gene primer amplification, nucleated cell counts were estimated. Method: immunoSEQ multiplex PCR; TCRdb's copy keeps in-frame clones and lacks some. V and J calls and clone size are given by that table; D and trimming were obtained from the DNA. The sample has about 360,000 clones, around nine tenths seen once. The sequence derives from a human donor in a cohort sampled during active COVID-19. The chain is built from TRBV2 and TRBJ2-1, with 9 nucleotides matching TRBD1. Sequencing was performed on peripheral blood. The CDR3 nucleotides are TGTGCCAGCTTCCGGGACAGGGCCGACAATGAGCAGTTCTTC. Protein product: CASFRDRADNEQFF.